This T cell receptor (beta chain) was documented in a study of OX40 agonist ivuxolimab in advanced cancers. This clone has only a few counts. Some clones are missing from TCRdb's copy, which holds only in-frame ones; the method was immunoSEQ multiplex PCR. The repertoire holds tens of thousands of clones, around four fifths seen once, with approximately 0.79% in the top ten. The receptor's source is an adult with an advanced solid tumor such as melanoma, head and neck, liver or kidney cancer. Sequenced material: CD4+ or CD8+ T cells sorted from blood, taken in a trial of the OX40 agonist ivuxolimab.

The CDR3 DNA reads as TGTGCCAGCAGTGAACGACAGGGAGTGGTCGGGGAGCTGTTTTTT. This translates into CASSERQGVVGELFF. J is TRBJ2-2 and V is TRBV2; TRBD1 matches 7 bases. The germline CDR1 and CDR2 sequences are SNHLY and FYNNEI. The CDR3 covers 15 residues. J was trimmed by 7 bases and V by 2 bases; bases with no gene match: 7.